The 17 T cell receptor beta chains in this list originate from one sample, sequenced in a study of immune characterization of retroperitoneal liposarcoma. Each CDR3 protein gets one entry after TCRdb re-called the PCR reads with MiXCR. The profile covers about 10,000 distinct CDR3 sequences, with around 30% appearing a single time and approximately 8.2% taken by the ten largest. The sequenced material came from tumor tissue. The receptors were gathered from a male donor with retroperitoneal liposarcoma.

This clonotype was observed at least ten times. The chain couples TRBV6-1 to TRBJ1-3; D possibly corresponds to TRBD1 (5 bases). Germline CDR1 MNHNS, CDR2 SASEGT. The CDR3 spans 14 residues. The V gene lost 6 bases and the J gene lost 0 bases, with 9 bases spanning the gap. CDR3 sequence reads: CASRNQGSGNTIYF. CDR3 DNA: TGTGCCAGCAGAAATCAGGGCTCTGGAAACACCATATATTTT.

Within the sample, this clonotype is medium-sized (0.01 to 0.1%). This chain connects TRBV6-1 to TRBJ2-3; the match to TRBD2 covers 12 bases. Losses at the gene ends were 8 bases for V and 5 bases for J; bases not matched to a gene: 2. In germline, CDR1 is MNHNS, CDR2 SASEGT. The CDR3 has 13 amino acids. CDR3 residues: CASETSGGDTQYF. The CDR3 region has the DNA TGTGCCAGCGAGACTAGCGGGGGAGATACGCAGTATTTT.

Relative to its sample, this clonotype is medium-sized (0.01 to 0.1%). The rearrangement joins TRBV7-6 to TRBJ2-5; D gene unclear. The germline gives CDR1 SGHVS, CDR2 FNYEAQ. This CDR3 comprises 13 residues. Trimming removed 3 bases at V and 2 bases at J, with 7 bases between. The CDR3 DNA is TGTGCCAGCAGCTTCGTGCAGCAAGAGACCCAGTACTTC. Residues: CASSFVQQETQYF.

By sample share, this clonotype is medium-sized. The V gene is TRBV6-1, the J gene TRBJ2-1; D remains ambiguous. Germline CDR1 MNHNS, CDR2 SASEGT. The V end lost 8 bases, the J end lost 10 bases, and 15 bases lay between the germline ends. CDR3 size: 12 residues. CDR3 bases: TGTGCCAGCGCCGACACTCCCTACGAGCAGTTCTTC. It translates to CASADTPYEQFF.

This clonotype turned up a few times. Mismatch with germline at one junction end may stem from a read error. V is TRBV5-3 and J is TRBJ2-3; D unclear. TRBV5-3 is sorted into the ORF group, with uncertain function. The CDR3 runs to 13 residues. The CDR3 spells CASSLEPADTQYF. CDR3 bases: TGTGCCAGCAGCTTGGAGCCAGCCGATACGCAGTATTTT.

Notes on this clonotype: Since the CDR3 does not end with the conserved phenylalanine or tryptophan, this likely comes from a read error. V gene TRBV27 combines with J gene TRBJ2-4; the D is unclear. The DNA end is more similar to TRBJ2-7, so the J call may be wrong. This CDR3 has 11 amino acids. In germline, CDR1 is MNHEY, CDR2 SMNVEV (reference sequence). CDR3 amino acids: CASSTTYEQYL. The CDR3 nucleotides read TGTGCCAGCAGTACCACATACGAGCAGTACTTG.

The chain employs TRBV6-6 and TRBJ2-4, with D perhaps matching TRBD1 or TRBD2 (5 bases each). The assigned J gene may be wrong: the sequence end matches TRBJ2-7 better. The CDR3 runs to 14 residues. Germline values: CDR1 MNHNY, CDR2 SVGAGI (reference sequence). CDR3 nucleotides: TGTGCCAGCAGTTACGCCGGGACCTCTAACGAGCAGTACTTC. Its translation is CASSYAGTSNEQYF.

The chain employs TRBV7-2 and TRBJ2-7, with TRBD1 matching 7 bases. Germline loops: CDR1 SGHTA, CDR2 FQGNSA. This CDR3 has 18 amino acids. Losses at the gene ends were 7 bases for V and 7 bases for J; bases not matched to a gene: 25. In DNA, the CDR3 is TGTGCCAGCACCCTTAGGGCCTACAGGGGCTTGTCCTACAATGAGCAGTACTTC. Its protein is CASTLRAYRGLSYNEQYF.

V usage is TRBV12-3 or TRBV12-4 and J usage is TRBJ2-5, with 7 bases identical to TRBD1. The CDR3 consists of 13 residues. With 6 bases clipped from V and 2 bases from J, the junction kept 3 bases outside the gene matches. CDR3 nucleotide sequence: TGTGCCAGCAGCAGGGGACAGCAAGAGACCCAGTACTTC. Translated: CASSRGQQETQYF.

The table lists this clonotype with a few counts. The chain recombines TRBV4-1 with TRBJ1-2; 7 bases line up with TRBD1. J lost 4 bases, V lost 0 bases, and 8 bases had no gene match. The CDR3 sequence is 16 residues long. Germline V gene lookup returns CDR1 MGHRA and CDR2 YSYEKL. The CDR3 region is CASSQDRARGLYGYTF. The CDR3 DNA follows: TGCGCCAGCAGCCAAGATCGGGCGAGGGGGCTCTATGGCTACACCTTC.

The CDR3 sequence is CASSWVAPENEQFF. The CDR3, as DNA: TGTGCCAGCAGTTGGGTGGCCCCGGAGAATGAGCAGTTCTTC. This rearrangement joins TRBV6-5 to TRBJ2-1; unclear D gene. V was trimmed by 4 bases and J by 7 bases, leaving 14 bases between them. Germline loops: CDR1 MNHEY, CDR2 SVGAGI. The CDR3 spans 14 residues.

The chain has TRBV6-1 and TRBJ1-2; TRBD1 aligns across 9 bases. Germline CDR1 is MNHNS and CDR2 is SASEGT. This CDR3 spans 13 amino acids. Germline trimming cut 6 bases from V and 4 bases from J; bases unmatched to any gene: 3. The CDR3: CASSSDRGYGYTF. The DNA for the CDR3 is TGTGCCAGCAGCTCGGACAGGGGCTATGGCTACACCTTC.

By share, this clonotype counts as medium-sized (0.01 to 0.1%). CDR3 region: CASSEGTGSWGETQYF. In DNA form, the CDR3 reads TGTGCCAGCAGTGAAGGGACGGGGAGTTGGGGGGAGACCCAGTACTTC. The J gene is TRBJ2-5, the V gene TRBV6-1; D assignment may be TRBD1 or TRBD2 (5 bases each). The CDR3 length is 16 residues. Germline CDR1 MNHNS, CDR2 SASEGT. Deletions cut 1 base from V and 5 bases from J, with 17 bases between.

CDR3 residues: CASKLILKSPLHF. The CDR3 DNA reads TGTGCCAGCAAGTTGATCCTAAAATCACCCCTCCACTTT. The chain couples TRBV6-1 to TRBJ1-6; D not certain. Trimming took off 7 bases at V and 10 bases at J, with 14 bases between the two ends. The CDR3 is 13 amino acids. CDR1 and CDR2 from the germline V gene are MNHNS and SASEGT.

In this sample, this clonotype turned up many times. V usage is TRBV7-3 and J usage is TRBJ2-2; a weak D match, TRBD1 (7 bases). CDR1 and CDR2 (germline): SGHTA, FQGTGA. Trimming removed 5 bases from V and 9 bases from J, with 19 bases in between. The CDR3 has 15 amino acids. CDR3 in amino acids: CASSLSGGSSRELFF. The CDR3 DNA reads as TGTGCCAGCAGCCTCTCAGGGGGGAGTTCGAGGGAGCTGTTTTTT.

In its sample, this clonotype is medium-sized. J is TRBJ2-3 and V is TRBV12-3 or TRBV12-4; D unresolved. With the DNA end fitting TRBJ2-7 better, the J assignment may be wrong. CDR3 size: 10 residues. The CDR3 spells CASSLNRQYF. CDR3 sequence (DNA): TGTGCCAGCAGCTTAAACCGGCAGTACTTC.

This clonotype was seen a handful of times. V gene TRBV24-1 combines with J gene TRBJ2-2, with TRBD1 matching over 10 bases. V was pared by 4 bases and J by 4 bases, with 5 bases of the junction left unmatched. CDR1 KGHDR and CDR2 SFDVKD come from the germline V gene. CDR3 length: 16 residues. CDR3 sequence: CATSDPGQGTTGELFF. Here the CDR3 DNA reads TGTGCCACCAGTGACCCGGGACAGGGGACCACCGGGGAGCTGTTTTTT.